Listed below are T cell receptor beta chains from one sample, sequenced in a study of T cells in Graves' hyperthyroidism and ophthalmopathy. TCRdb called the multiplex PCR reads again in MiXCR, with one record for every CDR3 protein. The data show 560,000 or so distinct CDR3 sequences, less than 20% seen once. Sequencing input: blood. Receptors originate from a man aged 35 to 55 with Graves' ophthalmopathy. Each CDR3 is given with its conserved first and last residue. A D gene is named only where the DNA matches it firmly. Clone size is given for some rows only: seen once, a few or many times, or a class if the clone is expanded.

CDR3aa: CAWRYGYGYTF
CDR3nt: TGTGCCTGGAGATATGGTTATGGCTACACCTTC
d_gene: NA
v_gene: TRBV30
abundance: many
j_gene: TRBJ1-2

CDR3aa: CASSPTGVGANYGYTF
CDR3nt: TGTGCCAGCAGCCCGACAGGGGTCGGAGCTAACTATGGCTACACCTTC
d_gene: TRBD1
v_gene: TRBV6-1
abundance: many
j_gene: TRBJ1-2

CDR3aa: CASSLTSDGTTWAFF
CDR3nt: TGTGCCAGTAGTCTTACCTCTGACGGGACTACTTGGGCTTTCTTT
d_gene: NA
v_gene: TRBV19
abundance: NA
j_gene: TRBJ1-1

CDR3aa: CASSRPDRGDVRQFF
CDR3nt: TGTGCCAGCAGTCGACCGGACAGGGGCGATGTTCGGCAGTTCTTC
d_gene: TRBD1
v_gene: TRBV6-2/TRBV6-3
abundance: many
j_gene: TRBJ2-1

CDR3aa: CASRISSGQTSTYGYTF
CDR3nt: TGTGCCAGCAGGATTTCGTCGGGACAGACATCCACCTATGGCTACACCTTC
d_gene: TRBD1
v_gene: TRBV6-2/TRBV6-3
abundance: NA
j_gene: TRBJ1-2

CDR3aa: CASRRTGELFF
CDR3nt: TGTGCCAGCAGGAGGACCGGGGAGCTGTTTTTT
d_gene: NA
v_gene: TRBV2
abundance: many
j_gene: TRBJ2-2

CDR3aa: CASSQGGGFTEAFF
CDR3nt: TGCGCCAGCAGCCAAGGAGGTGGATTCACTGAAGCTTTCTTT
d_gene: NA
v_gene: TRBV4-1
abundance: NA
j_gene: TRBJ1-1

CDR3aa: CASRWNEQFF
CDR3nt: TGTGCCAGCAGGTGGAATGAGCAGTTCTTC
d_gene: NA
v_gene: TRBV2
abundance: many
j_gene: TRBJ2-1

CDR3aa: CASSGLAGARGTQYF
CDR3nt: TGTGCCAGCAGTGGACTAGCGGGAGCAAGAGGGACCCAGTACTTC
d_gene: TRBD2
v_gene: TRBV25-1
abundance: few
j_gene: TRBJ2-5

CDR3aa: CATSLTNRDRGTVGSYNEQFF
CDR3nt: TGTGCCACCAGTTTGACAAACCGGGACAGGGGGACAGTGGGGTCCTACAATGAGCAGTTCTTC
d_gene: TRBD1
v_gene: TRBV24-1
abundance: many
j_gene: TRBJ2-1

CDR3aa: CASSPGTGVMNTEAFF
CDR3nt: TGTGCCAGCAGTCCCGGGACAGGGGTTATGAACACTGAAGCTTTCTTT
d_gene: TRBD1
v_gene: TRBV6-2/TRBV6-3
abundance: NA
j_gene: TRBJ1-1

CDR3aa: CSARRTVRGTEAFF
CDR3nt: TGCAGTGCTAGAAGGACAGTTAGGGGCACTGAAGCTTTCTTT
d_gene: NA
v_gene: TRBV20-1
abundance: NA
j_gene: TRBJ1-1

CDR3aa: CASSDDVYEQYF
CDR3nt: TGTGCCAGCTCGGACGATGTTTACGAGCAGTACTTC
d_gene: NA
v_gene: TRBV7-6
abundance: NA
j_gene: TRBJ2-7

CDR3aa: CASSVVVAQEQYF
CDR3nt: TGTGCCAGCAGCGTAGTAGTAGCCCAAGAGCAGTACTTC
d_gene: NA
v_gene: TRBV9
abundance: NA
j_gene: TRBJ2-7

CDR3aa: CASSPTPPPEGTQYF
CDR3nt: TGTGCCAGCAGTCCCACCCCTCCCCCGGAGGGGACCCAGTACTTC
d_gene: NA
v_gene: TRBV6-2/TRBV6-3
abundance: many
j_gene: TRBJ2-5

CDR3aa: CASSLPPDWYTDTQYF
CDR3nt: TGTGCCAGCAGTTTACCCCCCGATTGGTACACAGATACGCAGTATTTT
d_gene: NA
v_gene: TRBV27
abundance: NA
j_gene: TRBJ2-3

CDR3aa: CASSLNRVLSDTQYF
CDR3nt: TGTGCCAGCAGCTTGAACAGGGTTCTCTCAGATACGCAGTATTTT
d_gene: NA
v_gene: TRBV5-8
abundance: few
j_gene: TRBJ2-3

CDR3aa: CASRLLAGVSRDTQYF
CDR3nt: TGTGCCAGCAGACTTCTAGCGGGAGTTTCGCGGGATACGCAGTATTTT
d_gene: TRBD2
v_gene: TRBV6-2/TRBV6-3
abundance: NA
j_gene: TRBJ2-3

CDR3aa: CASTREGENTGELFF
CDR3nt: TGTGCCAGCACCAGGGAGGGAGAGAACACCGGGGAGCTGTTTTTT
d_gene: TRBD2
v_gene: TRBV28
abundance: few
j_gene: TRBJ2-2

CDR3aa: CAWNPQSAYNEQFF
CDR3nt: TGTGCCTGGAATCCCCAGTCGGCCTACAATGAGCAGTTCTTC
d_gene: NA
v_gene: TRBV30
abundance: few
j_gene: TRBJ2-1

CDR3aa: CASSPMSGTGSTDTQYF
CDR3nt: TGTGCCAGCAGCCCAATGTCCGGGACAGGGAGCACAGATACGCAGTATTTT
d_gene: TRBD1
v_gene: TRBV7-8
abundance: NA
j_gene: TRBJ2-3

CDR3aa: CASSLTRESNQPQHF
CDR3nt: TGTGCCAGCAGCCTGACCCGGGAGAGCAATCAGCCCCAGCATTTT
d_gene: NA
v_gene: TRBV11-2
abundance: many
j_gene: TRBJ1-5

CDR3aa: CATSDLKTQYF
CDR3nt: TGTGCCACCAGTGATTTGAAGACCCAGTACTTC
d_gene: NA
v_gene: TRBV24-1
abundance: NA
j_gene: TRBJ2-5

CDR3aa: CASATGTGGPGELFF
CDR3nt: TGTGCCAGCGCCACCGGGACAGGGGGTCCCGGGGAGCTGTTTTTT
d_gene: TRBD1
v_gene: TRBV7-3
abundance: many
j_gene: TRBJ2-2

CDR3aa: CASRSIGTGELFF
CDR3nt: TGTGCCAGCAGGAGTATCGGGACCGGGGAGCTGTTTTTT
d_gene: NA
v_gene: TRBV3-1
abundance: few
j_gene: TRBJ2-2

CDR3aa: CASSGDSVYEQYF
CDR3nt: TGTGCCAGTAGTGGGGACAGCGTCTACGAGCAGTACTTC
d_gene: TRBD1
v_gene: TRBV19
abundance: NA
j_gene: TRBJ2-7

CDR3aa: CSGGTEDTEAFF
CDR3nt: TGCAGCGGTGGGACAGAGGACACTGAAGCTTTCTTT
d_gene: TRBD1
v_gene: TRBV29-1
abundance: NA
j_gene: TRBJ1-1

CDR3aa: CASSLSRAGALNQPQHF
CDR3nt: TGTGCCAGCAGCTTATCCCGGGCAGGGGCCCTCAATCAGCCCCAGCATTTT
d_gene: NA
v_gene: TRBV7-8
abundance: few
j_gene: TRBJ1-5

CDR3aa: CASSSSGTGREKLFF
CDR3nt: TGTGCCAGCAGTTCTTCCGGGACAGGGAGGGAAAAACTGTTTTTT
d_gene: TRBD1
v_gene: TRBV6-2/TRBV6-3
abundance: NA
j_gene: TRBJ1-4

CDR3aa: CAIRGTGKSGEAFF
CDR3nt: TGTGCCATCAGGGGGACAGGGAAAAGTGGTGAAGCTTTCTTT
d_gene: TRBD1
v_gene: TRBV10-3
abundance: many
j_gene: TRBJ1-1

CDR3aa: CASSHGPHSSTDTQYF
CDR3nt: TGTGCCAGCAGCCACGGGCCACACTCTAGCACAGATACGCAGTATTTT
d_gene: NA
v_gene: TRBV4-2
abundance: NA
j_gene: TRBJ2-3

CDR3aa: CASSRGGWNNQPQHF
CDR3nt: TGTGCCAGCAGTCGAGGGGGATGGAACAATCAGCCCCAGCATTTT
d_gene: NA
v_gene: TRBV12-3/TRBV12-4
abundance: few
j_gene: TRBJ1-5

CDR3aa: CASSQDRGPYNEQFF
CDR3nt: TGTGCCAGCAGCCAGGACAGGGGGCCCTACAATGAGCAGTTCTTC
d_gene: TRBD1
v_gene: TRBV7-8
abundance: NA
j_gene: TRBJ2-1

CDR3aa: CASSYQGCSYSQCYTF
CDR3nt: TGTGCCAGCAGTTACCAGGGGTGTTCGTATTCGCAATGCTACACCTTC
d_gene: NA
v_gene: TRBV6-6
abundance: NA
j_gene: TRBJ1-2

CDR3aa: CASSPSGQTYGYTF
CDR3nt: TGTGCCAGCAGCCCTTCGGGACAGACCTATGGCTACACCTTC
d_gene: TRBD1
v_gene: TRBV13
abundance: NA
j_gene: TRBJ1-2

CDR3aa: CASCPGGAHEQFF
CDR3nt: TGCGCCAGCTGCCCGGGGGGGGCCCATGAGCAGTTCTTC
d_gene: TRBD2
v_gene: TRBV10-2
abundance: few
j_gene: TRBJ2-1

CDR3aa: CASSVAPASEETQYF
CDR3nt: TGTGCCAGCAGCGTAGCCCCGGCTTCCGAAGAGACCCAGTACTTC
d_gene: NA
v_gene: TRBV9
abundance: few
j_gene: TRBJ2-5

CDR3aa: CASSLATSGVYEQYF
CDR3nt: TGTGCCAGCAGCTTAGCGACTAGCGGGGTCTACGAGCAGTACTTC
d_gene: TRBD2
v_gene: TRBV7-2
abundance: NA
j_gene: TRBJ2-7

CDR3aa: CASSVDSNYEQYF
CDR3nt: TGTGCCAGCAGCGTCGACTCTAACTACGAGCAGTACTTC
d_gene: NA
v_gene: TRBV7-9
abundance: few
j_gene: TRBJ2-7

CDR3aa: CASSISLGSEQFF
CDR3nt: TGTGCCAGCAGCATTAGCCTGGGGAGTGAGCAGTTCTTC
d_gene: NA
v_gene: TRBV5-6
abundance: NA
j_gene: TRBJ2-1

CDR3aa: CASSLGPGQGSAFF
CDR3nt: TGTGCCAGCAGCTTGGGTCCGGGACAGGGATCGGCTTTCTTT
d_gene: TRBD1
v_gene: TRBV5-5
abundance: NA
j_gene: TRBJ1-1

CDR3aa: CASSLPSGRGGEQYF
CDR3nt: TGTGCCAGCAGCTTACCTAGCGGGAGGGGGGGCGAGCAGTACTTC
d_gene: TRBD2
v_gene: TRBV7-8
abundance: once
j_gene: TRBJ2-7